These 5 T cell receptor beta chains came from one sample sequenced in a study of CD8 T cells in ankylosing spondylitis. Each CDR3 protein gets one entry after TCRdb re-called the 5' RACE reads with MiXCR. Of approximately 540,000 distinct CDR3 sequences detected, more than 9.5% appear once; the ten largest clones hold around 7%. Antigens for these TCRs are unknown. Findings of the study overall: Among TCR beta sequences, a motif of several highly homologous variants appeared characteristic of ankylosing spondylitis blood.

The sequenced material came from blood, either unsorted or a sorted T cell fraction (not recorded which). The source of these receptors is a male donor with ankylosing spondylitis.

This clonotype was seen a few times. The V gene is TRBV7-9, the J gene TRBJ2-1; 10 bases align to TRBD2. Trimming removed 3 bases from V and 8 bases from J; junction bases left unmatched: 4. CDR1 is SEHNR, CDR2 FQNEAQ, per germline (reference sequence). The CDR3 totals 14 residues. CDR3 in amino acids: CASSFSGGSDEQFF. The CDR3 nucleotides read TGTGCCAGCAGCTTTAGCGGGGGGTCCGATGAGCAGTTCTTC.

This clonotype has just a few counts. The chain carries TRBV6-4 and TRBJ1-5; perhaps TRBD1 as D (5 bases). Germline V lookup: CDR1 MRHNA, CDR2 SNTAGT. Trimming stripped 0 bases from V and 6 bases from J, with 12 bases between. The CDR3 is 15 residues long. CDR3 nucleotides: TGTGCCAGCAGTGACTCGGGGGGTTCCAGTCAGCCCCAGCATTTT. Amino acids: CASSDSGGSSQPQHF.

This clonotype was counted at least ten times. This chain connects TRBV29-1 to TRBJ2-3, with D perhaps TRBD1 (5 bases). Trimming took 2 bases from V and 4 from J, leaving 13 bases between them. This CDR3 contains 14 residues. Germline V lookup: CDR1 SQVTM, CDR2 ANQGSEA. The CDR3 loop is CSVERGIIADTQYF. DNA of the CDR3: TGCAGCGTTGAAAGGGGAATAATCGCAGATACGCAGTATTTT.

The chain combines TRBV24-1 with TRBJ1-4; D call uncertain. Looked up from germline, CDR1 is KGHDR and CDR2 is SFDVKD. The CDR3 runs 14 residues. Trimming pared 4 bases from V and 5 bases from J, leaving 10 bases between. CDR3 region: CATSDSRTNEKLFF. The CDR3 nucleotides read TGTGCCACCAGTGACTCCAGGACGAATGAAAAACTGTTTTTT.

The chain links TRBV5-6 to TRBJ2-3, with a tentative D call TRBD2 (6 bases). V was clipped by 7 bases and J by 5 bases, with 14 bases between them. Germline lookup yields CDR1 SGHDT and CDR2 YYEEEE. The CDR3 covers 13 residues. CDR3 in amino acids: CASHTWGVDTQYF. For the CDR3, the DNA is TGTGCCAGCCATACGTGGGGGGTAGATACGCAGTATTTT.